Listed below are T cell receptor beta chains from one sample, sequenced in a study of type 1 regulatory T cells. The antigens of these receptors remain unknown. TCRdb itself ran the reads through MiXCR, one entry per CDR3 protein. The sample records about 59,000 distinct CDR3 sequences, 55% to 65% being singletons. The sequenced sample consisted of cultured non-Tr1 T cells, either the whole culture or a sorted T cell fraction (not recorded which). All receptors derive from a human donor in good health. The CDR3 runs from the conserved cysteine through the conserved F or W. Each record gives: CDR3 protein, D gene, V gene, clone size, J gene. The D gene is left open where the match is weak. Clone size is given for some rows only: seen once, a few or many times, or a class if the clone is expanded.

CDR3: CASRMGSSGYTF
D: .
V: TRBV6-1
size: .
J: TRBJ1-2

CDR3: CSASDRVREQFF
D: TRBD1
V: TRBV20-1
size: many
J: TRBJ2-1

CDR3: CASTVTSRNTGELFF
D: TRBD2
V: TRBV7-9
size: .
J: TRBJ2-2

CDR3: CSARMGAQETQYF
D: .
V: TRBV20-1
size: few
J: TRBJ2-5

CDR3: CASSLARAEAFF
D: .
V: TRBV7-2
size: .
J: TRBJ1-1

CDR3: CSAGFTQPQHF
D: .
V: TRBV20-1
size: .
J: TRBJ1-5

CDR3: CASSPRADNEQFF
D: .
V: TRBV7-2
size: .
J: TRBJ2-1

CDR3: CASSNSGIGEQFF
D: TRBD2
V: TRBV12-3/TRBV12-4
size: .
J: TRBJ2-1

CDR3: CVSSLLHVASYEQYF
D: .
V: TRBV5-6
size: .
J: TRBJ2-7

CDR3: CASKRTGEGETQYF
D: TRBD1
V: TRBV6-6
size: few
J: TRBJ2-5

CDR3: CASSPLSNTGGLFF
D: .
V: TRBV18
size: .
J: TRBJ2-2

CDR3: CASSLSPRSNGELFF
D: .
V: TRBV28
size: few
J: TRBJ2-2

CDR3: CSAPRGMELFF
D: .
V: TRBV20-1
size: .
J: TRBJ2-2

CDR3: CARGLAGYQETQYF
D: TRBD2
V: TRBV2
size: .
J: TRBJ2-5

CDR3: CASSSRTSGEQYF
D: TRBD2
V: TRBV7-2
size: few
J: TRBJ2-7

CDR3: CASSLTSGSYHEQYF
D: TRBD2
V: TRBV3-1
size: .
J: TRBJ2-7

CDR3: CASSHGTSGNTIYF
D: .
V: TRBV11-3
size: once
J: TRBJ1-3

CDR3: CASSLGVGNEQFF
D: .
V: TRBV5-1
size: .
J: TRBJ2-1

CDR3: CAAVMGSPLHF
D: .
V: TRBV10-3
size: .
J: TRBJ1-6

CDR3: CATSLDRDGTGELFF
D: TRBD1
V: TRBV27
size: .
J: TRBJ2-2

CDR3: CASSLGGNSPLHF
D: .
V: TRBV5-5
size: .
J: TRBJ1-6

CDR3: CASRPYSTDTQYF
D: .
V: TRBV5-4
size: .
J: TRBJ2-3

CDR3: CASSSRTGSLQPQHF
D: TRBD1
V: TRBV27
size: .
J: TRBJ1-5

CDR3: CASQGNYGYTF
D: .
V: TRBV28
size: .
J: TRBJ1-2

CDR3: CASSWGTGVAYGYTF
D: TRBD1
V: TRBV5-1
size: few
J: TRBJ1-2

CDR3: CASSLGSAGNTIYF
D: .
V: TRBV5-1
size: few
J: TRBJ1-3

CDR3: CSAGDTVDTQYF
D: .
V: TRBV29-1
size: few
J: TRBJ2-3

CDR3: CASSLARGPNEKLFF
D: .
V: TRBV7-9
size: .
J: TRBJ1-4

CDR3: CASSSGGLPPQAYF
D: .
V: TRBV7-9
size: .
J: TRBJ2-5

CDR3: CSAKPGLAGGDYEQYF
D: TRBD2
V: TRBV20-1
size: .
J: TRBJ2-7

CDR3: CASSSGGAQYF
D: TRBD1
V: TRBV28
size: .
J: TRBJ2-7

CDR3: CASSTGGVETQYF
D: TRBD1
V: TRBV7-2
size: .
J: TRBJ2-5

CDR3: CASSESEMNTEAFF
D: .
V: TRBV5-1
size: medium-sized
J: TRBJ1-1

CDR3: CASSAPGTEGRKLFF
D: TRBD1
V: TRBV2
size: few
J: TRBJ1-4

CDR3: CSARVRTGGQETQYF
D: TRBD1
V: TRBV20-1
size: .
J: TRBJ2-5

CDR3: CASSYSDSTDTQYF
D: .
V: TRBV6-2/TRBV6-3
size: .
J: TRBJ2-3

CDR3: CASSLAPMPQETQYF
D: .
V: TRBV5-1
size: .
J: TRBJ2-5

CDR3: CAAGISADTQYF
D: .
V: TRBV6-5
size: .
J: TRBJ2-3

CDR3: CASSIVGTSTGELFF
D: TRBD2
V: TRBV11-2
size: .
J: TRBJ2-2

CDR3: CASSLVSVSWRPNTEAFF
D: .
V: TRBV11-3
size: .
J: TRBJ1-1

CDR3: CASLRGDRPSENQPQHF
D: TRBD1
V: TRBV7-2
size: few
J: TRBJ1-5